This TCR beta chain came from a study of CD4 and CD8 cells across lung adenocarcinoma regions. This clonotype was seen more than once but under ten times. The ends lost 2 bases at V and 3 bases at J; junction bases unmatched: 5. Germline V gene data show CDR1 as WNHNN and CDR2 as SYGVQD (reference sequence). CDR3 length equals 15 residues. Donors had localized lung adenocarcinoma, a non-small cell lung cancer. TCRdb re-called the PCR reads through MiXCR, storing one row per CDR3 protein. The profile covers tens of thousands of distinct CDR3 sequences, with 45% to 60% appearing a single time and about 20% taken by the ten largest.

The source is a male donor with lung adenocarcinoma. The CD4 and CD8 labels of this study may be unreliable. The chain is built from TRBV10-1 and TRBJ2-7, with 9 bases lining up with TRBD1. Sequenced input: CD4+ T cells from the center of a lung tumor. CDR3 in DNA: TGCGCCAGCAGTGAGGGGGACAGGGTCGGCTACGAGCAGTACTTC. Residues: CASSEGDRVGYEQYF.